These 10 T cell receptor beta chains originate from one sample sequenced in a study of lymphopenia after photon versus proton radiotherapy (dated by TCRdb to about 2019). Receptors were amplified or captured by the immunoSEQ multiplex PCR assay. In TCRdb, the immuneACCESS table is reduced to in-frame sequences with V and J assigned. These tables do not hold every clone; where another copy was compared, an unresolved V gene accounts for under half, and the others remain unexplained. The sample includes 150,000 to 200,000 clones, with 88% observed a single time. About 4.4% of the sample goes to the ten largest clones. The sample consisted of peripheral blood, taken from a patient treated with photon-based radiotherapy. Source of these receptors: a man in his fifties with gastric cancer.

This rearrangement joins TRBV7-2 to TRBJ2-5, with a weak D call TRBD2 (6 bases). CDR1 and CDR2 from the germline V gene are SGHTA and FQGNSA. Trimming took 1 base from V and 5 from J, leaving 17 bases between them. This CDR3 has 16 amino acids. In nucleotides, the CDR3 is TGTGCCAGCAGCTTAGGGGCCCTCCCGGGAGCGGAGACCCAGTACTTC. Translating it yields CASSLGALPGAETQYF.

The chain employs TRBV10-1 and TRBJ1-4, with a weak D call TRBD1 (5 bases). Germline values: CDR1 WNHNN, CDR2 SYGVQD (reference sequence). The V gene lost 6 bases and the J gene lost 0 bases, with 14 bases spanning the gap. This CDR3 comprises 16 residues. As DNA, the CDR3 is TGCGCCAGCAGCTCGGGACGGCTTGCAACTAATGAAAAACTGTTTTTT. Translating gives CASSSGRLATNEKLFF.

The chain employs TRBV5-1 and TRBJ2-5, with D unresolved. The germline V and J ends were trimmed by 0 bases and 2 bases, with 5 bases remaining between them. There are 13 residues in the CDR3. The germline V gene has CDR1 SGHRS and CDR2 YFSETQ. The CDR3: CASSLGLQETQYF. CDR3 nucleotide sequence: TGCGCCAGCAGCTTGGGGCTACAAGAGACCCAGTACTTC.

The chain employs TRBV29-1 and TRBJ1-1; D possibly corresponds to TRBD1 (6 bases). The CDR3 covers 12 residues. V was trimmed by 4 bases and J by 7 bases, leaving 13 bases between them. Germline loops: CDR1 SQVTM, CDR2 ANQGSEA. The CDR3 nucleotides read TGCAGCGTTGCTCGGGGGGCAGGTGAAGCTTTCTTT. As protein: CSVARGAGEAFF.

This clone appeared a few times. The chain combines TRBV9 with TRBJ1-5; the match to TRBD1 covers 8 bases. Looked up from germline, CDR1 is SGDLS and CDR2 is YYNGEE. V gave up 0 bases and J gave up 1 base; unmatched junction bases: 0. This CDR3 comprises 15 residues. CDR3 nucleotide sequence: TGTGCCAGCAGCGTAGGGGACAGGAGCAATCAGCCCCAGCATTTT. Translated: CASSVGDRSNQPQHF. The full variable domain, completed using reference TRBV9 and TRBJ1-5, is DSGVTQTPKHLITATGQRVTLRCSPRSGDLSVYWYQQSLDQGLQFLIQYYNGEERAKGNILERFSAQQFPDLHSELNLSSLELGDSALYFCASSVGDRSNQPQHFGDGTRLSIL.

This clone was detected once. The J gene is TRBJ1-5, the V gene TRBV29-1; TRBD1 agrees at 9 bases. From germline, CDR1 is SQVTM and CDR2 ANQGSEA. The V segment lost 4 bases and the J segment 3 bases; nucleotides outside the gene matches: 4. CDR3 length: 14 amino acids. CDR3 residues: CSVAGTGNNQPQHF. CDR3 bases: TGCAGCGTTGCTGGGACAGGGAACAATCAGCCCCAGCATTTT.

The chain combines TRBV28 with TRBJ1-1; no clear D. Trimming pared 7 bases from V and 1 base from J, leaving 13 bases between. From germline, CDR1 is MDHEN and CDR2 SYDVKM. The CDR3 runs 14 residues. CDR3 sequence: CASTYRTGNTEAFF. The CDR3, as DNA: TGTGCCAGCACCTATCGTACCGGGAACACTGAAGCTTTCTTT.

The rearrangement uses TRBV14 and TRBJ2-5, with 11 bases lining up with TRBD2. J lost 4 bases, V lost 7 bases, and 5 bases had no gene match. Germline values: CDR1 SGHDN, CDR2 FVKESK. The CDR3 sequence is 14 residues long. CDR3 coding DNA: TGTGCCAGCAAACTAGCGGGAGAGGGAGAGACCCAGTACTTC. Residues: CASKLAGEGETQYF.

The rearrangement joins TRBV16 to TRBJ1-2, with D hard to call. The CDR3 contains 16 residues. CDR1 is KGHSY and CDR2 is FQNENV in the germline V gene. The V end was cut by 0 bases, the J end by 2 bases, with 13 bases between. The DNA of the CDR3 is TGTGCCAGCAGCCAATCTCTGACATCGTCCAACTATGGCTACACCTTC. This gives the protein CASSQSLTSSNYGYTF.

CDR3 coding DNA: TGTGCCACCCTCCGGGGGGGCGGACACGAGCAGTACTTC. Its translation: CATLRGGGHEQYF. The rearrangement uses TRBV28 and TRBJ2-7, with 8 bases matching TRBD2. The CDR3 consists of 13 residues. CDR1 is MDHEN and CDR2 is SYDVKM in the germline V gene. V trimming: 10 bases; J trimming: 5 bases; junction bases outside the gene matches: 10.